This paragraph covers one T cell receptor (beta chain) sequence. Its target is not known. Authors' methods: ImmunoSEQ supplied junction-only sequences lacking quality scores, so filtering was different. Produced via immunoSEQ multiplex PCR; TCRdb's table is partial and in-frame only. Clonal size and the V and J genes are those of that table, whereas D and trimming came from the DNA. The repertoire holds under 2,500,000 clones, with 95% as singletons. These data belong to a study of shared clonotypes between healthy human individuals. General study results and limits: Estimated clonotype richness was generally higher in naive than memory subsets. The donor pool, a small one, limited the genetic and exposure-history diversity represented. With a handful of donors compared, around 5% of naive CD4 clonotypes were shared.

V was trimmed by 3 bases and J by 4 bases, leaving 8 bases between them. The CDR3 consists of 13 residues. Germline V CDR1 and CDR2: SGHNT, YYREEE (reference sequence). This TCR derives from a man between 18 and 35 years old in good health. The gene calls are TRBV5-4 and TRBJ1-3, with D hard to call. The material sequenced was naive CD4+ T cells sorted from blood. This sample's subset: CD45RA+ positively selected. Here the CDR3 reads CASSSRGGNTIYF. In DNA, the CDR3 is TGTGCCAGCAGCTCCCGAGGAGGAAACACCATATATTTT.